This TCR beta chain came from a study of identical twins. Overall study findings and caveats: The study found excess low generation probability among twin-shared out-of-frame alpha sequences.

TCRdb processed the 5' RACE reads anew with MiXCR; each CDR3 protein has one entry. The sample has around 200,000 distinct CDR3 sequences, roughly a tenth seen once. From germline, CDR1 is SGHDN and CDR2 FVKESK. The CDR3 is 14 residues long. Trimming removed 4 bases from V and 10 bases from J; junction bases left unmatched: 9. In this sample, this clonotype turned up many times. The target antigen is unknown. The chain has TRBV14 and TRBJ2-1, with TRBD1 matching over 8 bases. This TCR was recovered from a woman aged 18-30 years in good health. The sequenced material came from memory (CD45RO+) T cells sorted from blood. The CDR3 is CASSRVQGADEQFF. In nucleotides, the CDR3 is TGTGCCAGCAGCCGAGTGCAGGGGGCAGACGAGCAGTTCTTC.